These T cell receptor beta chains were read from a single sample in a study of graft-versus-host responses after intestinal transplantation. No antigen is known for these receptors. Libraries were prepared by immunoSEQ multiplex PCR; TCRdb keeps only in-frame clonotypes and omits some of them. The sample has 85,000 to 100,000 clones; approximately 90% are singletons. The sequences come from unstimulated CD8+ T cells sorted from spleen or lymph node cells, collected before transplant. The receptors originated from a human donor who was the organ donor for an intestinal transplant. Each CDR3 is given with its conserved first and last residue. The D gene is left open where the match is weak. Only some rows state a clone size, as once, few, many or a class for expanded clones.

cdr3_length: 13; d_call: -; j_call: TRBJ1-1; clone_size: -; v_call: TRBV6-6; cdr3_nt: TGTGCCAGCAGTACGGAGGGGAACACTGAAGCTTTCTTT; cdr3_aa: CASSTEGNTEAFF
cdr3_length: 13; d_call: -; j_call: TRBJ1-1; clone_size: once; v_call: TRBV11-1; cdr3_nt: TGTGCCAGCAGCACCGCAGGGGCCTTTGAAGCTTTCTTT; cdr3_aa: CASSTAGAFEAFF
cdr3_length: 15; d_call: -; j_call: TRBJ1-1; clone_size: few; v_call: TRBV29-1; cdr3_nt: TGCAGCGTTGAAGATGGGCGAAGTATGAACACTGAAGCTTTCTTT; cdr3_aa: CSVEDGRSMNTEAFF
cdr3_length: 12; d_call: -; j_call: TRBJ1-5; clone_size: few; v_call: TRBV5-6; cdr3_nt: TGTGCCAGCAGCGGGGGGAATCAGCCCCAGCATTTT; cdr3_aa: CASSGGNQPQHF
cdr3_length: 14; d_call: -; j_call: TRBJ2-1; clone_size: once; v_call: TRBV9; cdr3_nt: TGTGCCAGCAGCCCGAGACTAGAACCCAATGAGCAGTTCTTC; cdr3_aa: CASSPRLEPNEQFF
cdr3_length: 16; d_call: TRBD2; j_call: TRBJ2-3; clone_size: -; v_call: TRBV7-9; cdr3_nt: TGTGCCACCGACCAGTTTTGGAGAGCGGGGGTAGATACGCAGTATTTT; cdr3_aa: CATDQFWRAGVDTQYF
cdr3_length: 15; d_call: -; j_call: TRBJ2-5; clone_size: -; v_call: TRBV13; cdr3_nt: TGTGCCAGCAGCCCAGCTTACAGGGTTGGGGAGACCCAGTACTTC; cdr3_aa: CASSPAYRVGETQYF
cdr3_length: 13; d_call: -; j_call: TRBJ2-5; clone_size: -; v_call: TRBV27; cdr3_nt: TGTGCCAGCAGTTTTGGGCTGCAAGAGACCCAGTACTTC; cdr3_aa: CASSFGLQETQYF
cdr3_length: 16; d_call: -; j_call: TRBJ1-1; clone_size: -; v_call: TRBV12-5; cdr3_nt: TGTGCTAGTGGTTTGGTATTGGAGGGAATGAACACTGAAGCTTTCTTT; cdr3_aa: CASGLVLEGMNTEAFF
cdr3_length: 14; d_call: -; j_call: TRBJ2-7; clone_size: -; v_call: TRBV15; cdr3_nt: TGTGCCACCAGCAGCGTTCATAGTGTATACGAGCAGTACTTC; cdr3_aa: CATSSVHSVYEQYF
cdr3_length: 12; d_call: -; j_call: TRBJ2-3; clone_size: -; v_call: TRBV7-9; cdr3_nt: TGTGCCAGCAGCTTGGGACTCTTTATGCAGTATTTT; cdr3_aa: CASSLGLFMQYF
cdr3_length: 16; d_call: -; j_call: TRBJ1-5; clone_size: -; v_call: TRBV21-1; cdr3_nt: TGTGCCAGCAGCAAAGGTATCGGACAGGGGAATCAGCCCCAGCATTTT; cdr3_aa: CASSKGIGQGNQPQHF
cdr3_length: 14; d_call: -; j_call: TRBJ2-1; clone_size: few; v_call: TRBV6-5; cdr3_nt: TGTGCCAGCAGTCAGGGGCAAAGTTACAATGAGCAGTTCTTC; cdr3_aa: CASSQGQSYNEQFF
cdr3_length: 12; d_call: -; j_call: TRBJ1-1; clone_size: -; v_call: TRBV9; cdr3_nt: TGTGCCAGCAGCGTAGACGCAGTTGAAGCTTTCTTT; cdr3_aa: CASSVDAVEAFF
cdr3_length: 15; d_call: -; j_call: TRBJ2-7; clone_size: few; v_call: TRBV6-5; cdr3_nt: TGTGCCAGCAGTTACGGAGCGGCCCGGGCCTACGAGCAGTACTTC; cdr3_aa: CASSYGAARAYEQYF
cdr3_length: 19; d_call: -; j_call: TRBJ2-5; clone_size: -; v_call: TRBV5-5; cdr3_nt: TGTGCCAGCAGCCCTCTGGTGATACTAGAAGGAGGGTACCAAGAGACCCAGTACTTC; cdr3_aa: CASSPLVILEGGYQETQYF
cdr3_length: 14; d_call: TRBD1; j_call: TRBJ2-3; clone_size: -; v_call: TRBV29-1; cdr3_nt: TGCAGCGTTGACAGGGGACAGTTAACAGATACGCAGTATTTT; cdr3_aa: CSVDRGQLTDTQYF
cdr3_length: 13; d_call: -; j_call: TRBJ2-7; clone_size: -; v_call: TRBV4-2; cdr3_nt: TGTGCCAGCAGCCAAGAGGGGCTAAAGGAGCAGTACTTC; cdr3_aa: CASSQEGLKEQYF
cdr3_length: 14; d_call: TRBD1; j_call: TRBJ1-2; clone_size: -; v_call: TRBV27; cdr3_nt: TGTGCCAGCACCGTGACAGGGGGCGACTATGGCTACACCTTC; cdr3_aa: CASTVTGGDYGYTF
cdr3_length: 13; d_call: -; j_call: TRBJ2-5; clone_size: once; v_call: TRBV27; cdr3_nt: TGTGCCAGCAGGCGCGACAGCCAAGAGACCCAGTACTTC; cdr3_aa: CASRRDSQETQYF
cdr3_length: 15; d_call: -; j_call: TRBJ2-1; clone_size: -; v_call: TRBV21-1; cdr3_nt: TGTGCCAGCAGCAATCGGGGGGGGCTCTACAATGAGCAGTTCTTC; cdr3_aa: CASSNRGGLYNEQFF
cdr3_length: 14; d_call: TRBD1; j_call: TRBJ2-7; clone_size: -; v_call: TRBV27; cdr3_nt: TGTGCCAGCAGTTCCGGACAGGGACATTACGAGCAGTACTTC; cdr3_aa: CASSSGQGHYEQYF
cdr3_length: 18; d_call: -; j_call: TRBJ2-6; clone_size: once; v_call: TRBV14; cdr3_nt: TGTGCCAGCAGCCAGATGACAGCAAAGCCCTCTGGGGCCAACGTCCTGACTTTC; cdr3_aa: CASSQMTAKPSGANVLTF
cdr3_length: 18; d_call: TRBD2; j_call: TRBJ2-2; clone_size: -; v_call: TRBV7-8; cdr3_nt: TGTGCCAGCAGCCTAGAAGATGAAGCGGGACCCGACACCGGGGAGCTGTTTTTT; cdr3_aa: CASSLEDEAGPDTGELFF
cdr3_length: 12; d_call: -; j_call: TRBJ1-4; clone_size: -; v_call: TRBV5-5; cdr3_nt: TGTGCCAGCAGCTTGGTTTCTAGGAAACTGTTTTTT; cdr3_aa: CASSLVSRKLFF
cdr3_length: 14; d_call: TRBD2; j_call: TRBJ2-7; clone_size: once; v_call: TRBV6-5; cdr3_nt: TGTGCCAGCAGTTGGACTAGCGGGACCTACGAGCAGTACTTC; cdr3_aa: CASSWTSGTYEQYF
cdr3_length: 11; d_call: -; j_call: TRBJ2-1; clone_size: -; v_call: TRBV20-1; cdr3_nt: TGCAGTGCCTTATACAGGAATGAGCAGTTCTTC; cdr3_aa: CSALYRNEQFF
cdr3_length: 14; d_call: TRBD1; j_call: TRBJ2-7; clone_size: -; v_call: TRBV6-1; cdr3_nt: TGTGCCACCCCACAACGGGACAGCTCCTACGAGCAGTACTTC; cdr3_aa: CATPQRDSSYEQYF
cdr3_length: 15; d_call: -; j_call: TRBJ2-5; clone_size: once; v_call: TRBV6-5; cdr3_nt: TGTGCCAGCGCCCCATTCCGACAGCTTACAGAGACCCAGTACTTC; cdr3_aa: CASAPFRQLTETQYF
cdr3_length: 13; d_call: -; j_call: TRBJ2-2; clone_size: -; v_call: TRBV9; cdr3_nt: TGTGCCAGCAGCGTAGAGCAGGGCGGGGAGCTGTTTTTT; cdr3_aa: CASSVEQGGELFF
cdr3_length: 20; d_call: TRBD1; j_call: TRBJ2-1; clone_size: -; v_call: TRBV11-3; cdr3_nt: TGTGCCAGCAGCTTATGGCTTGGACAGGGGACACAGAGCTCCTACAATGAGCAGTTCTTC; cdr3_aa: CASSLWLGQGTQSSYNEQFF
cdr3_length: 14; d_call: TRBD2; j_call: TRBJ2-3; clone_size: -; v_call: TRBV11-3; cdr3_nt: TGTGCCAGCAGCTTAAAAGCGGGGCACGATACGCAGTATTTT; cdr3_aa: CASSLKAGHDTQYF
cdr3_length: 16; d_call: -; j_call: TRBJ2-5; clone_size: -; v_call: TRBV11-2; cdr3_nt: TGTGCCAGCAGCACCGCACTAACGGGTGAATGGGAGACCCAGTACTTC; cdr3_aa: CASSTALTGEWETQYF
cdr3_length: 12; d_call: -; j_call: TRBJ2-5; clone_size: -; v_call: TRBV28; cdr3_nt: TGTGCCACCCAAGGAGGGTTTGAGACCCAGTACTTC; cdr3_aa: CATQGGFETQYF
cdr3_length: 15; d_call: TRBD1; j_call: TRBJ2-7; clone_size: -; v_call: TRBV30; cdr3_nt: TGTGCCTGGAGTGTACTAACAGGGGGCTTCTACGAGCAGTACTTC; cdr3_aa: CAWSVLTGGFYEQYF
cdr3_length: 15; d_call: -; j_call: TRBJ1-2; clone_size: -; v_call: TRBV6-1; cdr3_nt: TGTGCCAGCAGCCCTCATGAGGAAATAGTGGATGGCTACACCTTC; cdr3_aa: CASSPHEEIVDGYTF
cdr3_length: 18; d_call: TRBD1; j_call: TRBJ2-7; clone_size: -; v_call: TRBV7-9; cdr3_nt: TGTGCCAGCAGCCCAATACCAGGGGGCAGGGGAAGCTCCTACGAGCAGTACTTC; cdr3_aa: CASSPIPGGRGSSYEQYF
cdr3_length: 15; d_call: -; j_call: TRBJ1-3; clone_size: once; v_call: TRBV28; cdr3_nt: TGTGCCAGCAGTCCCGTTCTAGCAGCTGGAAACACCATATATTTT; cdr3_aa: CASSPVLAAGNTIYF
cdr3_length: 13; d_call: -; j_call: TRBJ1-2; clone_size: -; v_call: TRBV2; cdr3_nt: TGTGCCAGCAGTGTTGAGGGTGTGGGTGGCTACACCTTC; cdr3_aa: CASSVEGVGGYTF
cdr3_length: 17; d_call: TRBD2; j_call: TRBJ2-4; clone_size: -; v_call: TRBV6-1; cdr3_nt: TGTGCCAGCAGTGAAGTCATAGCGGGGGGGCCGTCGTGCATTCAGTACTTC; cdr3_aa: CASSEVIAGGPSCIQYF
cdr3_length: 13; d_call: TRBD1; j_call: TRBJ2-1; clone_size: -; v_call: TRBV7-2; cdr3_nt: TGTGCCAGCAGCTTAACAGGGGAGCATGAGCAGTTCTTC; cdr3_aa: CASSLTGEHEQFF
cdr3_length: 16; d_call: -; j_call: TRBJ1-2; clone_size: once; v_call: TRBV2; cdr3_nt: TGTGCCAGCAGTGAAATCTCGGGGTATCCCCACTATGGCTACACCTTC; cdr3_aa: CASSEISGYPHYGYTF
cdr3_length: 14; d_call: TRBD2; j_call: TRBJ2-1; clone_size: -; v_call: TRBV27; cdr3_nt: TGTGCCAGCAGTCGTCTAGCGGGGGTCGGTGAGCAGTTCTTC; cdr3_aa: CASSRLAGVGEQFF
cdr3_length: 13; d_call: -; j_call: TRBJ1-3; clone_size: -; v_call: TRBV15; cdr3_nt: TGTGCCACCACCCAGAGAGGTGGAAACACCATATATTTT; cdr3_aa: CATTQRGGNTIYF
cdr3_length: 14; d_call: -; j_call: TRBJ2-1; clone_size: -; v_call: TRBV19; cdr3_nt: TGTGCCAGTAGTTTAGGAGGGTCCTACAATGAGCAGTTCTTC; cdr3_aa: CASSLGGSYNEQFF
cdr3_length: 13; d_call: -; j_call: TRBJ2-7; clone_size: -; v_call: TRBV6-6; cdr3_nt: TGTGCCAGCGCAGGTCTGGCTCCGGCCGAGCAGTACTTC; cdr3_aa: CASAGLAPAEQYF
cdr3_length: 14; d_call: -; j_call: TRBJ2-7; clone_size: -; v_call: TRBV5-1; cdr3_nt: TGCGCCAGCAGCATAGGACACAGCTCCTACGAGCAGTACTTC; cdr3_aa: CASSIGHSSYEQYF
cdr3_length: 11; d_call: -; j_call: TRBJ2-5; clone_size: -; v_call: TRBV25-1; cdr3_nt: TGTGCCAGCGGTAGTGAAGAGACCCAGTACTTC; cdr3_aa: CASGSEETQYF
cdr3_length: 11; d_call: -; j_call: TRBJ2-7; clone_size: few; v_call: TRBV10-3; cdr3_nt: TGTGCCATCCAAGAGGAGTACGAGCAGTACTTC; cdr3_aa: CAIQEEYEQYF
cdr3_length: 15; d_call: -; j_call: TRBJ2-5; clone_size: -; v_call: TRBV9; cdr3_nt: TGTGCCAGCAGCGTGATGGGGGGTGAGGTGGAGACCCAGTACTTC; cdr3_aa: CASSVMGGEVETQYF
cdr3_length: 15; d_call: TRBD2; j_call: TRBJ2-2; clone_size: -; v_call: TRBV5-1; cdr3_nt: TGCGCCAGCAGCCCCGCGGGGACTAGAGCCGGGGAGCTGTTTTTT; cdr3_aa: CASSPAGTRAGELFF
cdr3_length: 14; d_call: -; j_call: TRBJ2-5; clone_size: -; v_call: TRBV5-6; cdr3_nt: TGTGCCAGCAGCTTGGGTACTTCCGCGGAGACCCAGTACTTC; cdr3_aa: CASSLGTSAETQYF
cdr3_length: 13; d_call: -; j_call: TRBJ2-1; clone_size: -; v_call: TRBV6-5; cdr3_nt: TGTGCCAGCAGTTACGTGGGGCCCAATGAGCAGTTCTTC; cdr3_aa: CASSYVGPNEQFF
cdr3_length: 13; d_call: -; j_call: TRBJ2-1; clone_size: -; v_call: TRBV19; cdr3_nt: TGTGCCAGTAGTATAGGAGGGATCAATGAGCAGTTCTTC; cdr3_aa: CASSIGGINEQFF
cdr3_length: 14; d_call: -; j_call: TRBJ2-2; clone_size: once; v_call: TRBV27; cdr3_nt: TGTGCCAGCAGTTTACCGGGGAACACCGGGGAGCTGTTTTTT; cdr3_aa: CASSLPGNTGELFF
cdr3_length: 15; d_call: TRBD2; j_call: TRBJ2-5; clone_size: -; v_call: TRBV5-1; cdr3_nt: TGCGCCAGCAGCTTAGCTAGCGGCGTAGGGGAGACCCAGTACTTC; cdr3_aa: CASSLASGVGETQYF
cdr3_length: 17; d_call: TRBD2; j_call: TRBJ2-3; clone_size: -; v_call: TRBV27; cdr3_nt: TGTGCCAGCAGACCAATCATCACGGGGGGTTATACAGATACGCAGTATTTT; cdr3_aa: CASRPIITGGYTDTQYF
cdr3_length: 15; d_call: -; j_call: TRBJ2-7; clone_size: -; v_call: TRBV9; cdr3_nt: TGTGCCAGCAGCGTAGGGGGCGCGTCTCTACACGAGCAGTACTTC; cdr3_aa: CASSVGGASLHEQYF
cdr3_length: 16; d_call: -; j_call: TRBJ2-7; clone_size: -; v_call: TRBV5-1; cdr3_nt: TGCGCCAGCAGCCCTTTTCTAGCACACCCCTCCTACGAGCAGTACTTC; cdr3_aa: CASSPFLAHPSYEQYF